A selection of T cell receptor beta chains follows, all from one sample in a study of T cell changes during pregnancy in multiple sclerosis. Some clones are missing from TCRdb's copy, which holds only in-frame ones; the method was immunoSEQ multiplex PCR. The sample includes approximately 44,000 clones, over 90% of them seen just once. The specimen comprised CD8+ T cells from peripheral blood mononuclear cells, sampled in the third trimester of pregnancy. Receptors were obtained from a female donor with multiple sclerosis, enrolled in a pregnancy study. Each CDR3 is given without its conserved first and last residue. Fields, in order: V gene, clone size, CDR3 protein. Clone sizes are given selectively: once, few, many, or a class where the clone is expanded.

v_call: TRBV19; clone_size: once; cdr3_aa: ASSPTGGPYQPQH
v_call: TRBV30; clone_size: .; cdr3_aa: AWGAGVHTGELF
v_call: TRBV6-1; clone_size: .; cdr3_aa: ASGGRHRTGDEAF
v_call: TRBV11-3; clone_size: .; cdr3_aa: ASSLELAVLGAYNEQF
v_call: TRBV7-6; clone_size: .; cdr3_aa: ASSLSPAESPSEQY
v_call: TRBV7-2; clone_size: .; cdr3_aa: ASSPDNRETQY
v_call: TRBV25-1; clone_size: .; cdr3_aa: ASSDHHAGGFGNEQF
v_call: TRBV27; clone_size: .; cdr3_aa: ASGATQVNQPQH
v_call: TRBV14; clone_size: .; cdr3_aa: ASSSTQGIPSALSNQPQH
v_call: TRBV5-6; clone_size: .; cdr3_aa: ASSFETGGASYEQY
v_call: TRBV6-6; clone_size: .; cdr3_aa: ASSYAATGELF
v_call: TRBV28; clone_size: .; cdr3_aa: ASSYYRGGEGDTQY
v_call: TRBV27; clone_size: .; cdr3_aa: ASSLEGLREQY
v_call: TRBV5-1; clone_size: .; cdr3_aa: ASSLGQGPYEQY
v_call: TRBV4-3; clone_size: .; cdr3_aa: ASSQAQGFQETQY
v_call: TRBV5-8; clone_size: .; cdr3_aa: ASKAGTGSYTEAF
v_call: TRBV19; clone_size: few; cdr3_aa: ASTLSGGNEQF
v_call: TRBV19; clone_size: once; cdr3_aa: ASSITTGFEAF
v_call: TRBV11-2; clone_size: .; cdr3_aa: ASSWGLEFEQF
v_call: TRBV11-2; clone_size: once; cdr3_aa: ASSLTSAGGFYEQY
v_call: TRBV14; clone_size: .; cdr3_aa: ASSHAVGTEAF
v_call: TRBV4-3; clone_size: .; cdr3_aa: ASSQGGLGGNTEAF
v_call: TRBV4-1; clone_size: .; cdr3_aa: ASSQVGVAGGQDEQF
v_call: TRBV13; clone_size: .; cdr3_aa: ASSLAQGKANYGYT
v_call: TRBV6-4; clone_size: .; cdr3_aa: ASRGGGVQY
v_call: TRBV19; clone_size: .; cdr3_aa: ASSIREEDEQF
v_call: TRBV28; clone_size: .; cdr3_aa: ASSYTGLAETQY
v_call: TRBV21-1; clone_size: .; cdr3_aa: ASSKVGRGAPHNEKLF
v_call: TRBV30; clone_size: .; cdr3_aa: AWSTGTGVGYT
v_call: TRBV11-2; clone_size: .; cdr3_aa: ASSLAGGSNQPQH
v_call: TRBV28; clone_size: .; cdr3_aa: ATIPLAGSYNEQF
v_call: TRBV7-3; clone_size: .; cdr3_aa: ASSLTGEGDTQY
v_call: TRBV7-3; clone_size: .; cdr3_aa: ASSFRTGGTDTQY
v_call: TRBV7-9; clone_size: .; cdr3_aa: ASSGDGTGNAYEQY
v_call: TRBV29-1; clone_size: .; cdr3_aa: SATSGRAFNEQF
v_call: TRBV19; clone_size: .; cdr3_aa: ASSMVTGSSGNTIY
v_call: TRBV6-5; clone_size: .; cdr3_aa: ASSYLYEQY
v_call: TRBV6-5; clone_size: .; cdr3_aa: ASSSGTSGGYNEQF
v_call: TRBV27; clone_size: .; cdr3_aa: ASSLDRLNTEAF
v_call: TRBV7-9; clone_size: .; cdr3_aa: ASSWAGTANYGYT
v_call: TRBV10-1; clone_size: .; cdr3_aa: ASSGSDSWDTEAF